The present T cell receptor (beta chain) was sequenced within a study of T-cell memory formation after mild COVID-19. Study-wide context: TCR clustering was largely donor specific.

Notes on this clonotype: Its antigen is still unknown.

Study-level points and caveats: SARS-CoV-2 specificity of second-wave clones peaking day 37 was unconfirmed. Clones that contracted from day 15 to 85 had balanced CD4/CD8; later expanders were CD4+ biased.

Trimming removed 2 bases at V and 4 bases at J, with 9 bases between. The CDR3 runs to 13 residues. Per germline, CDR1 SGHRS and CDR2 YFSETQ. TCR alpha and TCR beta cDNA libraries with sample barcodes and UMIs came from 5'RACE using constant-segment primers. A single record per CDR3 protein comes from TCRdb applying MiXCR to the 5' RACE reads. The table shows roughly 170,000 distinct CDR3 sequences, with approximately 18% occurring only once. The chain employs TRBV5-1 and TRBJ2-5, with D unclear. The sequenced sample was PBMCs or a T cell subset sorted from them (not recorded which). The receptor was isolated from a man aged 18-30 years who had mild COVID-19 (a few samples of this study predate the infection). Cell type and time point are not known. The CDR3 region is CASSFASRETQYF. The CDR3, as DNA: TGCGCCAGCAGCTTCGCATCTCGAGAGACCCAGTACTTC.